This TCR beta chain was sequenced for a study of blood T cells in healthy people across ages. From germline, CDR1 is DFQATT and CDR2 SNEGSKA (reference sequence). Trimming removed 7 bases at V and 5 bases at J, with 17 bases between. This CDR3 comprises 13 residues. As regards this clonotype: The antigen is undetermined. Possible read error: a much larger clone is one base away.

Extraction of total RNA produced a minimum of 5 micrograms from each sample. Together with a sample-barcoded 5' primer, a J-beta primer mix was included in a second PCR lasting about 7 to 11 cycles. TCRdb reprocessed the 5' RACE reads with MiXCR, giving one entry per CDR3 protein. The repertoire holds hundreds of thousands of distinct CDR3 sequences, with 49% as singletons. Broader study findings: Investigators treated diversity estimates from one million T cells as underestimates.

The sequenced sample was blood. This TCR was recovered from a woman aged 60-75 years in good health. The rearrangement links TRBV20-1 to TRBJ2-5; D is tentatively TRBD1 or TRBD2 (5 bases each). The CDR3 DNA reads TGCAGTGTTCCTCCGGGACGGAGGGAGACCCAGTACTTC. Protein sequence: CSVPPGRRETQYF.